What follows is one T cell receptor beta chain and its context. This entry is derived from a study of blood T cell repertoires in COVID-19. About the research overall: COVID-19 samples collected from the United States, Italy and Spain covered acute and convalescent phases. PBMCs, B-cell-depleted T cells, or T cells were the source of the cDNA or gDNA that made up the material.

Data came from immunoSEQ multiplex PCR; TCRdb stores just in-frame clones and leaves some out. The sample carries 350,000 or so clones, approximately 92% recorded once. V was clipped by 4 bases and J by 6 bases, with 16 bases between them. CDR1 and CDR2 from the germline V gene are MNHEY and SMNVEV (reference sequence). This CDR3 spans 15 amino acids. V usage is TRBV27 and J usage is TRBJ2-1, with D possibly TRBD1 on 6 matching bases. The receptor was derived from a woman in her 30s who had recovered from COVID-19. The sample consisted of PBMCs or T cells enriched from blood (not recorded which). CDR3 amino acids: CASSSPTGQINEQFF. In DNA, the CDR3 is TGTGCCAGCAGTTCTCCCACGGGACAAATCAATGAGCAGTTCTTC.